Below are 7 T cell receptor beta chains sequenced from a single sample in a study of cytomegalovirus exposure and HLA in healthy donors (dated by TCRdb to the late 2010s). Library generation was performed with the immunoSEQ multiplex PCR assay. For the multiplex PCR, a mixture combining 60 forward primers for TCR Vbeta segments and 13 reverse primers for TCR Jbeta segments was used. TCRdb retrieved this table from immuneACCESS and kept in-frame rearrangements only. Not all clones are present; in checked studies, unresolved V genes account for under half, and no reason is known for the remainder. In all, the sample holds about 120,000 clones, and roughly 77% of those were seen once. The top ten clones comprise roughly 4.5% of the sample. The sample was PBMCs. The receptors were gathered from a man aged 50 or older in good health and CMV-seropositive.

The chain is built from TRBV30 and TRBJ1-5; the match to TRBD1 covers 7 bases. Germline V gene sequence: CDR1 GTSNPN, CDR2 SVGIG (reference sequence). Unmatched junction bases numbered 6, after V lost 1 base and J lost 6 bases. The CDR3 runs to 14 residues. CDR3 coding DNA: TGTGCCTGGAGTGGGCAGACAGGGTCTCAGCCCCAGCATTTT. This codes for CAWSGQTGSQPQHF.

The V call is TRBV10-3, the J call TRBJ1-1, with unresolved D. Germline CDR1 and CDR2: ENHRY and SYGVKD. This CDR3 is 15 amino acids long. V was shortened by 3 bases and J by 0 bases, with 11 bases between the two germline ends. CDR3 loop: CAISDTGKLNTEAFF. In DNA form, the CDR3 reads TGTGCCATCAGTGACACCGGGAAGTTGAACACTGAAGCTTTCTTT.

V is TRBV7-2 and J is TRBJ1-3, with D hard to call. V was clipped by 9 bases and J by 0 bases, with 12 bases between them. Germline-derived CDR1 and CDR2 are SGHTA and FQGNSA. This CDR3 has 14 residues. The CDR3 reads CASRTGISGNTIYF. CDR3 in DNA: TGTGCCAGTCGCACGGGGATCTCTGGAAACACCATATATTTT.

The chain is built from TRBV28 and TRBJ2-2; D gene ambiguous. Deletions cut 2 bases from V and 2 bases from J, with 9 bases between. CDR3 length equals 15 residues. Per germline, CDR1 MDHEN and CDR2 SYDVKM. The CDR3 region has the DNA TGTGCCAGCAGTTTAACGAGGCGAAACACCGGGGAGCTGTTTTTT. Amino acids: CASSLTRRNTGELFF.

The CDR3 nucleotides are TGTGCCAGCAGTGGTGGTACTCTCTCCTCTGGAAACACCATATATTTT. It codes for CASSGGTLSSGNTIYF. This chain joins TRBV2 and TRBJ1-3; D gene uncertain. The ends were cut back, 4 bases at V and 0 bases at J, with 13 bases in the middle. Germline V gives CDR1 SNHLY, CDR2 FYNNEI. CDR3 length: 16 amino acids.

The CDR3 bases are TGTGCCAGTTCCTTGGGAGGCGATGAGCAGTTCTTC. This sequence encodes CASSLGGDEQFF. J is TRBJ2-1 and V is TRBV2, with D perhaps matching TRBD2 (6 bases). Trimming shortened V by 9 bases and J by 8 bases, and 14 bases separated the two germline ends. The CDR3 extends over 12 amino acids. The germline V gene has CDR1 SNHLY and CDR2 FYNNEI.

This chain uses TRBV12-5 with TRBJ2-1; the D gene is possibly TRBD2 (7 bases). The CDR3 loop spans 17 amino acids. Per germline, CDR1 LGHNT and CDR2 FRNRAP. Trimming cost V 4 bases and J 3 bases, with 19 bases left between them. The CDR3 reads CASGSPGAGDYYNEQFF. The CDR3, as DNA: TGTGCTAGTGGTTCGCCCGGGGCAGGGGACTACTACAATGAGCAGTTCTTC.